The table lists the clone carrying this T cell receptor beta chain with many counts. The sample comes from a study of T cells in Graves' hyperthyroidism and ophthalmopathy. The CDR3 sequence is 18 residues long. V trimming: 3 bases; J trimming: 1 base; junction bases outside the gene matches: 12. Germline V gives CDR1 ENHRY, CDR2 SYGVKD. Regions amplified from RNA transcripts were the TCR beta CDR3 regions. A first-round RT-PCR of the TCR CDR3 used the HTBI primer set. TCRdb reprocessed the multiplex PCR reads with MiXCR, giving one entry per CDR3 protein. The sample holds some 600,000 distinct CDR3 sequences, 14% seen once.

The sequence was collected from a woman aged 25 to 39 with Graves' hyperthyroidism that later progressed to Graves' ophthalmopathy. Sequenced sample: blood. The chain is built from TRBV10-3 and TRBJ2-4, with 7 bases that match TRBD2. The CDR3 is CAISEGAGAPLAKNIQYF. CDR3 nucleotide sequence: TGTGCCATCAGTGAAGGGGCGGGAGCCCCCTTGGCCAAAAACATTCAGTACTTC.